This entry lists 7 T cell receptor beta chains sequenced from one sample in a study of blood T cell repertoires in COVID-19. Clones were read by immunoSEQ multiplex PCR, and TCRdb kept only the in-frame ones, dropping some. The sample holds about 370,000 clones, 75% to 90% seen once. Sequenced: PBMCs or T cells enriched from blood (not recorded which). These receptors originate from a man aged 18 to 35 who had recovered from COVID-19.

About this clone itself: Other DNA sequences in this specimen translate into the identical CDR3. The CDR3 DNA sequence: TGCGCCAGCCGAATTCAGGAGGGCACTGAAGCTTTCTTT. Protein sequence: CASRIQEGTEAFF. This sequence joins TRBV5-1 and TRBJ1-1; no reliable D call. V was clipped by 7 bases and J by 4 bases, with 14 bases between them. Germline V CDR1 and CDR2: SGHRS, YFSETQ. The CDR3 is 13 residues long.

The CDR3 DNA reads TGCGCCAGCAGCTTGGGACAGGACTCCTACAATGAGCAGTTCTTC. Residues: CASSLGQDSYNEQFF. The chain has TRBV5-1 and TRBJ2-1, with D possibly TRBD1 on 6 matching bases. From germline, CDR1 is SGHRS and CDR2 YFSETQ. Trimming took off 0 bases at V and 0 bases at J, with 7 bases between the two ends. The CDR3 runs to 15 residues.

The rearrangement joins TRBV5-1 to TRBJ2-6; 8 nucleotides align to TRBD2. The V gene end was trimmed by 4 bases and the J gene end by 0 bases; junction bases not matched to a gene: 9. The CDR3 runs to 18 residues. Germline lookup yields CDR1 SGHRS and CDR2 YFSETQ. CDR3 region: CASSHRTGGSSGANVLTF. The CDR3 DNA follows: TGCGCCAGCAGCCACCGGACGGGAGGGAGCTCTGGGGCCAACGTCCTGACTTTC.

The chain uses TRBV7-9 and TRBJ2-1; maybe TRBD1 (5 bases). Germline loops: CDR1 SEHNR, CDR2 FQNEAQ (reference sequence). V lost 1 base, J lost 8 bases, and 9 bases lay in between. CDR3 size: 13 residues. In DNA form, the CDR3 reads TGTGCCAGCAGCTTAGGGTTAGGGGATGAGCAGTTCTTC. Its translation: CASSLGLGDEQFF.

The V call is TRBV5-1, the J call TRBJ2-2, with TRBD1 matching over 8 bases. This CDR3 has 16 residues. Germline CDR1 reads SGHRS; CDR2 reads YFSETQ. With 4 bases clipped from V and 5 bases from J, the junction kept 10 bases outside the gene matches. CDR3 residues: CASSLLAGQVTGELFF. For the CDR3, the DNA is TGCGCCAGCAGCCTGCTGGCGGGACAGGTGACCGGGGAGCTGTTTTTT. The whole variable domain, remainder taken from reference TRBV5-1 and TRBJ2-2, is KAGVTQTPRYLIKTRGQQVTLSCSPISGHRSVSWYQQTPGQGLQFLFEYFSETQRNKGNFPGRFSGRQFSNSRSEMNVSTLELGDSALYLCASSLLAGQVTGELFFGEGSRLTVL.

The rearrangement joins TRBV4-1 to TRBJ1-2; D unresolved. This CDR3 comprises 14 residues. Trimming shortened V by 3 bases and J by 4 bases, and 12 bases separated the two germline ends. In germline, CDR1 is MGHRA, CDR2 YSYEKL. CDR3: CASSHGVGGYGYTF. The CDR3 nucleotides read TGCGCCAGCAGCCACGGGGTTGGAGGCTATGGCTACACCTTC.

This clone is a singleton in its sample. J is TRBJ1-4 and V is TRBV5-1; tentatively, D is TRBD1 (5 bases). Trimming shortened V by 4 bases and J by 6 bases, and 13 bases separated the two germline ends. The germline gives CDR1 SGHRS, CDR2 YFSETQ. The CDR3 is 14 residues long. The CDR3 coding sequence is TGCGCCAGCAGCGACCAGGGTTTTGATGAAAAACTGTTTTTT. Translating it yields CASSDQGFDEKLFF. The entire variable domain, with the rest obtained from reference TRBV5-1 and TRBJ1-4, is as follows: KAGVTQTPRYLIKTRGQQVTLSCSPISGHRSVSWYQQTPGQGLQFLFEYFSETQRNKGNFPGRFSGRQFSNSRSEMNVSTLELGDSALYLCASSDQGFDEKLFFGSGTQLSVL.